Below, one T cell receptor beta chain is given with its context. The antigen this receptor binds is unknown. There are no base qualities to consult, and no much larger clone falls within one base. Taken from cysteine to phenylalanine, the CDR3 has 17 residues. Only the CDR3 DNA stays, 51 bases, in frame from base 1. V is cut back by 4 bases and J by 1 base, with 7 bases in the junction unmatched. CDR1 and CDR2, per the germline V gene, are SGHRS and YFSETQ. The entry originates in a study of blood T cell repertoires in COVID-19 (TCRdb year 2020). At the level of the whole study: The collaborator samples originated in the United States, Italy and Spain and spanned the acute and convalescent phases of COVID-19. The material from the prospective study consisted of cDNA or gDNA derived from T cells, B-cell-depleted T cells, or PBMCs. Subjects who had been exposed to COVID-19, were actively infected with it, or had recovered from it provided the deeply sampled blood TCRbeta repertoires that made up the dataset. The repertoires were released in a freely available public database intended as a resource for research on the immune response to SARS-CoV-2. The samples were drawn from the first 160 participants of the ongoing ImmuneRACE study and from 1,200 or so subjects provided by 6 global collaborators. A de-identified subject ID, COVID-19 status, age in years and sex were almost always included in the sample metadata. HLA class I and class II types, where available, came from metadata supplied by the sample provider rather than from assay-based typing. Overall results and qualifications from the work: Clinical and demographic metadata were provided uncurated, with the amount varying by source and participant.

One collaborating source in Seattle enrolled patients while the patients were actively infected and followed the patients over time throughout the course of disease. The collaborating institutions used their own protocols to collect whole blood in K2EDTA tubes. Collaborator samples were shipped for TCRbeta analysis as frozen whole blood, isolated PBMCs, or DNA extracted from either sample type. TCRbeta CDR3 regions were amplified from genomic DNA using the immunoSEQ Assay, a bias-controlled multiplex PCR. The paper's processing steps were these. Within the assay, amplification of reference gene primers was used to estimate how many nucleated cells each sample contained. To quantify the absolute abundance of each unique TCRbeta CDR3 rearrangement, sequence reads were collapsed and filtered. For each sample, productive Simpson clonality was calculated as the square root of Simpson's diversity index across productive rearrangements. Not all clones reach the TCRdb copy of this immuneACCESS table, which keeps in-frame sequences only. Checked studies attribute under half of the gap to unresolved V genes and leave the rest unexplained. The V and J calls and clone size were taken over from that table, and D and trimming were inferred from the DNA. The sample records more than 300,000 clones, about 90% of which are singletons. 10% of the sample lies in the top ten.

The receptor comes from a woman in her 30s with COVID-19, enrolled during active disease. The chain joins TRBV5-1 to TRBJ2-2, with TRBD2 identical over 10 junction bases. The sequenced sample consisted of peripheral blood. The nucleotide sequence reads TGCGCCAGCAGCAGGCTAGCGGGAGTCGAGAACACCGGGGAGCTGTTTTTT. Translated, it gives CASSRLAGVENTGELFF.